Presented here are 16 T cell receptor beta chains from one specimen sequenced in a study of T cell repertoires in ileal Crohn's disease. TCRdb keeps only in-frame clones here, not all; method: immunoSEQ multiplex PCR. Among 4,000 to 5,000 clones listed, roughly 80% were seen once. The sample consisted of ileal tissue. The receptor set was obtained from an adult with Crohn's disease.

This chain uses TRBV28 with TRBJ1-2; 8 bases agree with TRBD1. This CDR3 contains 16 residues. Germline lookup yields CDR1 MDHEN and CDR2 SYDVKM. With 7 bases clipped from V and 5 bases from J, the junction kept 15 bases outside the gene matches. The CDR3 DNA sequence: TGTGCCAGCACCCCCCACTCCGGGACAGGAGGATATGGCTACACCTTC. Its protein is CASTPHSGTGGYGYTF.

This clone was detected a few times. The chain joins TRBV5-8 to TRBJ1-1; the match to TRBD1 covers 9 bases. The CDR3 loop spans 15 amino acids. Germline values: CDR1 SGHTS, CDR2 YDEGEE. The J segment lost 0 bases and the V segment lost 4 bases, leaving 4 bases of the junction unmatched. Here the CDR3 reads CASSLDRGMNTEAFF. CDR3 sequence (DNA): TGTGCCAGCAGCCTAGACAGGGGGATGAACACTGAAGCTTTCTTT.

CDR3: CASREGGGTGELFF. The CDR3 bases are TGCGCCAGCCGTGAAGGGGGGGGCACCGGGGAGCTGTTTTTT. This chain joins TRBV5-1 and TRBJ2-2, with D possibly matching TRBD2 (7 bases). Germline V CDR1 and CDR2: SGHRS, YFSETQ. The V and J ends lost 7 bases and 4 bases respectively, with 14 bases between them. The CDR3 is made up of 14 amino acids.

CDR3 residues: CASSSTGGGASEQYF. In nucleotides, the CDR3 is TGTGCCAGCAGCTCCACGGGCGGGGGGGCGTCCGAGCAGTACTTC. The V gene is TRBV5-4, the J gene TRBJ2-7, with 9 bases lining up with TRBD2. Germline V gene sequence: CDR1 SGHNT, CDR2 YYREEE (reference sequence). CDR3 length equals 15 residues. Trimming removed 3 bases from V and 6 bases from J; junction bases left unmatched: 10.

The rearrangement links TRBV9 to TRBJ2-7, with 7 positions matching TRBD1. The germline gives CDR1 SGDLS, CDR2 YYNGEE. Trimming removed 4 bases from V and 5 bases from J; junction bases left unmatched: 6. CDR3 length: 13 amino acids. The CDR3 sequence: CASSLGQIHEQYF. CDR3 sequence (DNA): TGTGCCAGCAGCTTGGGACAGATCCACGAGCAGTACTTC.

DNA of the CDR3: TGCAGCGTGGACACCGGGGGCTACACCTTC. Translated, it gives CSVDTGGYTF. The chain links TRBV29-1 to TRBJ1-2; D is perhaps TRBD1 (5 bases). CDR1 is SQVTM, CDR2 ANQGSEA, per germline. V was clipped by 6 bases and J by 8 bases, with 10 bases between them. The CDR3 runs 10 residues.

This clone showed up just a few times. The chain links TRBV2 to TRBJ2-7, with 10 bases identical to TRBD2. Losses at the gene ends were 8 bases for V and 1 base for J; bases not matched to a gene: 8. This CDR3 is built from 15 residues. CDR1 is SNHLY, CDR2 FYNNEI, per germline. In nucleotides, the CDR3 is TGTGCCAGCGGCCTAGGACTAGCGGCTTCCTACGAGCAGTACTTC. This sequence encodes CASGLGLAASYEQYF. Variable domain in full (rest from reference TRBV2 and TRBJ2-7): EPEVTQTPSHQVTQMGQEVILRCVPISNHLYFYWYRQILGQKVEFLVSFYNNEISEKSEIFDDQFSVERPDGSNFTLKIRSTKLEDSAMYFCASGLGLAASYEQYFGPGTRLTVT.

This chain connects TRBV29-1 to TRBJ1-1; D unresolved. The germline CDR1 and CDR2 sequences are SQVTM and ANQGSEA. The CDR3 runs 13 residues. V lost 7 bases, J lost 0 bases, and 12 bases lay in between. The CDR3 DNA sequence: TGCAGCGGAGGCGCCACTGTGAACACTGAAGCTTTCTTT. This gives the protein CSGGATVNTEAFF.

The genes are TRBV18 and TRBJ1-2; 7 nucleotides match TRBD1. The germline V gene encodes CDR1 KGHSH and CDR2 LQKENI. V trimming: 5 bases; J trimming: 4 bases; junction bases outside the gene matches: 7. The CDR3 runs 14 residues. The CDR3 is CASSEGAEGYGYTF. CDR3 in DNA: TGTGCCAGCTCAGAGGGGGCTGAGGGCTATGGCTACACCTTC.

The chain carries TRBV5-8 and TRBJ2-7, with 8 bases lining up with TRBD1. Trimming took 2 bases from V and 3 from J; bases not matched to a gene: 13. The germline CDR1 and CDR2 sequences are SGHTS and YDEGEE. This CDR3 is built from 17 residues. This CDR3 reads CASSFSPRTGRRYEQYF. DNA for the CDR3: TGTGCCAGCAGCTTTTCACCGAGGACAGGGAGGCGCTACGAGCAGTACTTC.

The chain combines TRBV7-9 with TRBJ2-2; possible D gene TRBD1, 6 bases. V gave up 3 bases and J gave up 0 bases, with 8 bases separating them. Germline loops: CDR1 SEHNR, CDR2 FQNEAQ (reference sequence). The CDR3 loop spans 15 amino acids. CDR3 DNA: TGTGCCAGCAGCTTGGACAGTCCGAACACCGGGGAGCTGTTTTTT. Encoded protein: CASSLDSPNTGELFF.

This clone was observed once. J is TRBJ2-5 and V is TRBV28; D call uncertain. The CDR3 runs to 12 residues. Germline CDR1 MDHEN, CDR2 SYDVKM. V was clipped by 4 bases and J by 5 bases, with 8 bases between them. The CDR3: CASSSPIETQYF. Here the CDR3 DNA reads TGTGCCAGCAGTTCCCCCATTGAGACCCAGTACTTC.

V and J are TRBV6-4 and TRBJ2-3; possible D gene TRBD2, 5 bases. V was pared by 3 bases and J by 4 bases, with 11 bases between. The CDR3 contains 14 residues. In germline, CDR1 is MRHNA, CDR2 SNTAGT. The DNA of the CDR3 is TGTGCCAGCAGTGATGAGGTAGCGTCAGATACGCAGTATTTT. Protein: CASSDEVASDTQYF.

This chain links TRBV6-1 with TRBJ1-6; D is unclear. The CDR3 covers 15 residues. Germline values: CDR1 MNHNS, CDR2 SASEGT. V was cut by 3 bases and J by 9 bases, with 15 bases left in between. As DNA, the CDR3 is TGTGCCAGCAGTGAGGGGAGTCTTGGTGGTTCACCCCTCCACTTT. This gives the protein CASSEGSLGGSPLHF.

This sequence joins TRBV5-8 and TRBJ2-7; 7 bases fit TRBD1. The V and J ends lost 0 bases and 2 bases, in that order; junction bases with no gene match: 5. This CDR3 is built from 15 residues. CDR1 is SGHTS and CDR2 is YDEGEE in the germline V gene. DNA for the CDR3: TGTGCCAGCAGCTTGGCGTCAGGGGGAACCTACGAGCAGTACTTC. This gives the protein CASSLASGGTYEQYF.

This chain connects TRBV10-2 to TRBJ2-7; 8 bases agree with TRBD1. V trimming: 6 bases; J trimming: 2 bases; junction bases outside the gene matches: 6. The length of the CDR3 is 14 residues. In germline, CDR1 is WSHSY, CDR2 SAAADI. In nucleotides, the CDR3 is TGCGCCAGCAGACCCGGACAGGGCACCTACGAGCAGTACTTC. It encodes CASRPGQGTYEQYF.